This T cell receptor (beta chain) was profiled in a study of blood T cells in healthy people across ages. The length of the CDR3 is 14 residues. Germline V CDR1 and CDR2: KGHSY, FQNENV. Trimming took off 4 bases at V and 3 bases at J, with 12 bases between the two ends. Primed by a sample-barcoded 5' primer and a J-beta primer mix, a second PCR proceeded for about 6 to 11 cycles. TCRdb itself ran the 5' RACE reads through MiXCR, one entry per CDR3 protein. The sample has 1 million or so distinct CDR3 sequences; approximately 25% are singletons. This clonotype has only a few counts. These data were also filed under a second study, of T cells of mothers and their children. That source adds: Healthy Caucasian mothers, a few in number, and their six children were the donors. Per mother, over 9 million TCR beta CDR3 reads were obtained; per child, roughly 2.8 million.

The chain carries TRBV16 and TRBJ1-1; no firm D call. The sequence derives from a girl aged 2-15 years in good health. Specimen: blood. CDR3 nucleotides: TGTGCCAGCAGCCGCCGGGCCACCGACACTGAAGCTTTCTTT. Protein sequence: CASSRRATDTEAFF.